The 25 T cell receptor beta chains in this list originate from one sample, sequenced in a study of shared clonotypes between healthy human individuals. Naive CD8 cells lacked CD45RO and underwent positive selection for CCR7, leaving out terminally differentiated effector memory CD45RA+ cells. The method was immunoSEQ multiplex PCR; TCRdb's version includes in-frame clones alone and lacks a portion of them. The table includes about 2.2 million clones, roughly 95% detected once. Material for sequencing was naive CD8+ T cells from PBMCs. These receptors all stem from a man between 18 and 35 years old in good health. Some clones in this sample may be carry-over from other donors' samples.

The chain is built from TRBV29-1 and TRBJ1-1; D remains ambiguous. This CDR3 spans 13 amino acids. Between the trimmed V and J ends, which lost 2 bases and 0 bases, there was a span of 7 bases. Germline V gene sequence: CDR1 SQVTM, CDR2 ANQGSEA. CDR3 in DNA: TGCAGCGTTGAAACAGCCATGAACACTGAAGCTTTCTTT. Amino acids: CSVETAMNTEAFF.

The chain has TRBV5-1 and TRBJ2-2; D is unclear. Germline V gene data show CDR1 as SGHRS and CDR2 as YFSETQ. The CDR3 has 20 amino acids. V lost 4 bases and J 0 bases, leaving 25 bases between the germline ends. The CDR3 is CASSQFDSYRVRTNTGELFF. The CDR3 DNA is TGCGCCAGCAGCCAATTTGATTCTTATCGGGTTCGGACGAACACCGGGGAGCTGTTTTTT.

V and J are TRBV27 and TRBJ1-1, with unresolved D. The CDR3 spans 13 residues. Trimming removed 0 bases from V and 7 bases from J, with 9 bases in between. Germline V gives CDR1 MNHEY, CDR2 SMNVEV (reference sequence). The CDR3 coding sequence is TGTGCCAGCAGTTTATCCCCTTACAGTGAAGCTTTCTTT. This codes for CASSLSPYSEAFF.

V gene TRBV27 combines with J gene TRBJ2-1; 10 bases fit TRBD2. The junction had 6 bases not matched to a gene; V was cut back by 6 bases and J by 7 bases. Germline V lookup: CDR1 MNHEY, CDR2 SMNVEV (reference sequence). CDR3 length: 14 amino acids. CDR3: CASRSGRASNEQFF. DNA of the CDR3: TGTGCCAGCAGGAGCGGGAGGGCTAGTAATGAGCAGTTCTTC.

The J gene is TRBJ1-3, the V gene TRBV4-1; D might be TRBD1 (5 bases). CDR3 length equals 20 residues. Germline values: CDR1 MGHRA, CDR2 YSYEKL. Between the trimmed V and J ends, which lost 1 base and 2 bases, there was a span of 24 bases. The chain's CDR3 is CASSQGQWLVPSGPGNTIYF. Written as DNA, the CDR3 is TGCGCCAGCAGCCAAGGACAGTGGCTCGTTCCATCGGGACCTGGAAACACCATATATTTT.

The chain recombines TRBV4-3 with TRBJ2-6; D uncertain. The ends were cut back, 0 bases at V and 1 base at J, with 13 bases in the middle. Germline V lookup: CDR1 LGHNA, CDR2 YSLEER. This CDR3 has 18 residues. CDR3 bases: TGCGCCAGCAGCCAAGAAGGGTTACATGGTTCTGGGGCCAACGTCCTGACTTTC. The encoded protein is CASSQEGLHGSGANVLTF.

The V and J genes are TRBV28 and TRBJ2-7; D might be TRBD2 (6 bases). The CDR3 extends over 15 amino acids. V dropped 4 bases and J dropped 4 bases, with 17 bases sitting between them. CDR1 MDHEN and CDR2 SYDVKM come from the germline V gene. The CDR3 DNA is TGTGCCAGCAGTTCACCGGGACTTCCGTCATACGAGCAGTACTTC. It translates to CASSSPGLPSYEQYF.

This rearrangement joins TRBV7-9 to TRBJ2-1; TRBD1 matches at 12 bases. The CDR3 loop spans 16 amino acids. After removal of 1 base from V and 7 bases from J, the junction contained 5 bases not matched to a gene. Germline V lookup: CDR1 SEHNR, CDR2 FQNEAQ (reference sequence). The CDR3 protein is CASSLDWGQGANEQFF. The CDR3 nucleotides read TGTGCCAGCAGCTTAGATTGGGGACAGGGGGCGAATGAGCAGTTCTTC.

CDR3 in DNA: TGTGCCAGCAGCTTGGCCGGTCGCCGGACCGGGGAGCTGTTTTTT. Translating it yields CASSLAGRRTGELFF. V and J are TRBV5-6 and TRBJ2-2, with D hard to call. This CDR3 is 15 amino acids long. V was clipped by 0 bases and J by 5 bases, with 11 bases between them. Germline CDR1 SGHDT, CDR2 YYEEEE.

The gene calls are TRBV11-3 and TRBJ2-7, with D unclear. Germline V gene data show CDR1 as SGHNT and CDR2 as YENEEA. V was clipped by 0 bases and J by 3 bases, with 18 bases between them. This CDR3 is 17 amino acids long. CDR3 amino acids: CASSLDLRPTVDYEQYF. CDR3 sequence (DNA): TGTGCCAGCAGCTTAGATTTGCGGCCAACGGTCGACTACGAGCAGTACTTC.

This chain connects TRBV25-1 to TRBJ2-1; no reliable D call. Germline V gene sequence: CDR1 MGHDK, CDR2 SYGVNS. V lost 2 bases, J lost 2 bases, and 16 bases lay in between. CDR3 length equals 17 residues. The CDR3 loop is CASSEGLGQVPYNEQFF. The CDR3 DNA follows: TGTGCCAGCAGTGAAGGGTTAGGGCAGGTTCCCTACAATGAGCAGTTCTTC.

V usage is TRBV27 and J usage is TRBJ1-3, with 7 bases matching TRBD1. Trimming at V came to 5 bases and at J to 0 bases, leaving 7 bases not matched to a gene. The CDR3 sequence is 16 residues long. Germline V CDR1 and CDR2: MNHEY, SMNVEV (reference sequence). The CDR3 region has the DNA TGTGCCAGCAGTCCCACAGGGGACCTCTCTGGAAACACCATATATTTT. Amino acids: CASSPTGDLSGNTIYF.

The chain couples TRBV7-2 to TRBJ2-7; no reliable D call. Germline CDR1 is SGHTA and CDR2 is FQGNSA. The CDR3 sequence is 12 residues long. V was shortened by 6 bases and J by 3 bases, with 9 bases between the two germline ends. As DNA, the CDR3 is TGTGCCAGCAGGACTGTCGACTACGAGCAGTACTTC. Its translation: CASRTVDYEQYF.

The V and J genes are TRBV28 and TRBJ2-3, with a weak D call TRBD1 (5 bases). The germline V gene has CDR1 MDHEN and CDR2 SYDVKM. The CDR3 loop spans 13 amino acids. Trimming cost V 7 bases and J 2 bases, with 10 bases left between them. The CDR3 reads CASIQVATDTQYF. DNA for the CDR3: TGTGCCAGCATACAGGTTGCCACAGATACGCAGTATTTT. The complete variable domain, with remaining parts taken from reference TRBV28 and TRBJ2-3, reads DVKVTQSSRYLVKRTGEKVFLECVQDMDHENMFWYRQDPGLGLRLIYFSYDVKMKEKGDIPEGYSVSREKKERFSLILESASTNQTSMYLCASIQVATDTQYFGPGTRLTVL.

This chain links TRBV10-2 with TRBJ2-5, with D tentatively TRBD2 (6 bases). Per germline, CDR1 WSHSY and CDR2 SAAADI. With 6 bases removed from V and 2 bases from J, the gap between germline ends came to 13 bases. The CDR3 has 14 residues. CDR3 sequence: CASSRAGLQETQYF. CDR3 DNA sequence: TGCGCCAGCAGCCGAGCGGGCCTACAAGAGACCCAGTACTTC.

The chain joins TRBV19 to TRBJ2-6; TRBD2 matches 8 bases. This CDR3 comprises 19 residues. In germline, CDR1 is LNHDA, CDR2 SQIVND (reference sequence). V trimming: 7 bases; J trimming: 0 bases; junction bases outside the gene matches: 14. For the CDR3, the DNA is TGTGCCAGTATCCGGACTAGCCGCGGCCCGATCTCTGGGGCCAACGTCCTGACTTTC. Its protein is CASIRTSRGPISGANVLTF.

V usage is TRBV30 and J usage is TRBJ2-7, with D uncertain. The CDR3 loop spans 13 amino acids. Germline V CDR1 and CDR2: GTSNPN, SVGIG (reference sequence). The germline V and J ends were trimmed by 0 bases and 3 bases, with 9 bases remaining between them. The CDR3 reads CAWSVTGGYEQYF. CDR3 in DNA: TGTGCCTGGAGTGTAACTGGTGGCTACGAGCAGTACTTC.

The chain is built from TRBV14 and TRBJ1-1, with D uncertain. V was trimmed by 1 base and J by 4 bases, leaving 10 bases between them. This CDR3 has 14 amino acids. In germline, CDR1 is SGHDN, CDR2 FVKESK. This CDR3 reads CASSQVRGSTEAFF. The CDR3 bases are TGTGCCAGCAGCCAAGTTCGAGGGAGCACTGAAGCTTTCTTT. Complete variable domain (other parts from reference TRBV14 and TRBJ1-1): EAGVTQFPSHSVIEKGQTVTLRCDPISGHDNLYWYRRVMGKEIKFLLHFVKESKQDESGMPNNRFLAERTGGTYSTLKVQPAELEDSGVYFCASSQVRGSTEAFFGQGTRLTVV.

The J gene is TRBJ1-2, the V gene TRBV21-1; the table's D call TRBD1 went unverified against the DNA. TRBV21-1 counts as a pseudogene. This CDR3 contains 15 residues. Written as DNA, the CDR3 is TGTGCCAGCAGCAACCGGACAGGGGCCAACTATGGCTACACCTTC. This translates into CASSNRTGANYGYTF.

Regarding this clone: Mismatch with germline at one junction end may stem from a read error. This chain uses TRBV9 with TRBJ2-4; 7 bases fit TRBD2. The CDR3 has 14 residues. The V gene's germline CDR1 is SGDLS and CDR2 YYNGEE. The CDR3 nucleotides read TGTGCCAGCAGCGTATCAAGTGACGTGCGGGGGATCAACTTC. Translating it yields CASSVSSDVRGINF.

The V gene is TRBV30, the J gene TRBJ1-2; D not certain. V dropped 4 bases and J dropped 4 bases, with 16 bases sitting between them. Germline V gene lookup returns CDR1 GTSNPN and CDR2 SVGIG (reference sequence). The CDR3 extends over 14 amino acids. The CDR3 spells CAWKVRGLSYGYTF. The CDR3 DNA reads TGTGCCTGGAAGGTCAGAGGGCTTAGCTATGGCTACACCTTC.

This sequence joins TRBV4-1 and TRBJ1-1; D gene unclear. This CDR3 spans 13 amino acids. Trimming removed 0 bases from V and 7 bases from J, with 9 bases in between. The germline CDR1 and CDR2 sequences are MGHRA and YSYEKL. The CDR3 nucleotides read TGCGCCAGCAGCCAAGATGGGCCACTTGAAGCTTTCTTT. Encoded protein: CASSQDGPLEAFF.

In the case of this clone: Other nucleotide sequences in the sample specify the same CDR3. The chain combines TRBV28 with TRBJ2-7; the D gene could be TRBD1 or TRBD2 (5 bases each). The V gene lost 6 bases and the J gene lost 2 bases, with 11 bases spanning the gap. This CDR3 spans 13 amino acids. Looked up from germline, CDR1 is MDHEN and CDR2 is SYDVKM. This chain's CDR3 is CASRGDGTYEQYF. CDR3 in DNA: TGTGCCAGCAGGGGGGACGGGACCTACGAGCAGTACTTC.

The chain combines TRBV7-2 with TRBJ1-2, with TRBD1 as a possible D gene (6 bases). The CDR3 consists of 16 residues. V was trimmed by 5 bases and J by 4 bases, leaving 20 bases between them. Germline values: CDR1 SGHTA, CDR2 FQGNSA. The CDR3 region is CASSPSTGFSVYGYTF. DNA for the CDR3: TGTGCCAGCAGCCCGAGCACAGGGTTCAGTGTCTATGGCTACACCTTC.

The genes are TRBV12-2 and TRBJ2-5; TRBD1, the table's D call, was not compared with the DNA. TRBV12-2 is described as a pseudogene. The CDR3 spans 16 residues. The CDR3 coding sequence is TGTGCAAGTCGCTTAGACCGACAGGGTGTGATTCGGACCCAGTACTTC. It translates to CASRLDRQGVIRTQYF.